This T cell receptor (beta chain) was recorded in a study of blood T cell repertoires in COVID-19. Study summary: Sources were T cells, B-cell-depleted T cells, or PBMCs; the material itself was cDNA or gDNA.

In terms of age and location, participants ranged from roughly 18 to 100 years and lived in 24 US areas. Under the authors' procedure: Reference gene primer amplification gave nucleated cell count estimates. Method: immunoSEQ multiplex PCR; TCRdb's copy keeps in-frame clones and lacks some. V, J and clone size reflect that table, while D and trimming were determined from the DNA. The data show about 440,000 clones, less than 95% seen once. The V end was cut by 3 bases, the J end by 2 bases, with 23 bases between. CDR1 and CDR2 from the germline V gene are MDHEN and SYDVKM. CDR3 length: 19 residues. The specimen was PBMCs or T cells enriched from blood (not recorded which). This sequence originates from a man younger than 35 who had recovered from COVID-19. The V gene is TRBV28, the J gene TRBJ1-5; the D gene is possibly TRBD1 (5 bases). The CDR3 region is CASSFVGLLEGWGNQPQHF. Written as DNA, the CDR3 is TGTGCCAGCAGTTTTGTTGGTCTTTTGGAGGGGTGGGGCAATCAGCCCCAGCATTTT.